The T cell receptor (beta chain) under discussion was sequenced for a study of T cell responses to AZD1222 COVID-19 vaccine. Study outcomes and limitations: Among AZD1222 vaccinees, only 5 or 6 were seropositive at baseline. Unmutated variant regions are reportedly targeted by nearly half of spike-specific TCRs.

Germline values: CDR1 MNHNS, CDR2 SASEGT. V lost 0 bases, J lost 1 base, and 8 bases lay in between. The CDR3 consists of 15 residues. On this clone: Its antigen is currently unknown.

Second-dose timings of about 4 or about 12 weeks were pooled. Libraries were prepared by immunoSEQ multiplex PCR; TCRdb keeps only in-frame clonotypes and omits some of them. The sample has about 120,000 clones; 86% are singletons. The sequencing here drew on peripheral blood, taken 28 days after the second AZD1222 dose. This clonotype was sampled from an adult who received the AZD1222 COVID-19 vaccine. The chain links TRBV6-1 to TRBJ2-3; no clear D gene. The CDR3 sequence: CASSEALGGTDTQYF. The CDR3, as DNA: TGTGCCAGCAGTGAAGCATTGGGCGGCACAGATACGCAGTATTTT.